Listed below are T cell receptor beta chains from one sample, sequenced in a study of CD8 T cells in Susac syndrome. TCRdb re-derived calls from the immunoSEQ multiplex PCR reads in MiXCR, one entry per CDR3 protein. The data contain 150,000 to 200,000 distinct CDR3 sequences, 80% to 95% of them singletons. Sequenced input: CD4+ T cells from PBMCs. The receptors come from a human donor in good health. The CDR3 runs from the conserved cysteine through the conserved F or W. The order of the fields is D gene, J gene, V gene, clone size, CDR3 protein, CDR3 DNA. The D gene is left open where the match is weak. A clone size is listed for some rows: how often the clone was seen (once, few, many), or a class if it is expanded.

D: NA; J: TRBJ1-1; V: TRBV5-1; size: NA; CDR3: CASSLVGIEAFF; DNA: TGCGCCAGCAGCTTGGTGGGGATTGAAGCTTTCTTT
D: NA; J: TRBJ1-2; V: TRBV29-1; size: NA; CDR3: CSVYMPNYGYTF; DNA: TGCAGCGTTTATATGCCTAACTATGGCTACACCTTC
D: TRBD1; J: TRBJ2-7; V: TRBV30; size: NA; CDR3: CAWSTIKRDRESSYEQYF; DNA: TGTGCCTGGAGTACCATTAAAAGAGACAGGGAGTCCTCCTACGAGCAGTACTTC
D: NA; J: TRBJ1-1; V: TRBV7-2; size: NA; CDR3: CASSPRAGGTEAFF; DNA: TGTGCCAGCAGCCCCAGGGCGGGGGGCACTGAAGCTTTCTTT
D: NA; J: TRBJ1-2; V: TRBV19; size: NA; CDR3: CASSPQVFYGYTF; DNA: TGTGCCAGTAGTCCTCAGGTATTCTATGGCTACACCTTC
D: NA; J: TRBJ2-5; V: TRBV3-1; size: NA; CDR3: CASSWEGDQETQYF; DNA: TGTGCCAGCAGCTGGGAAGGGGATCAAGAGACCCAGTACTTC
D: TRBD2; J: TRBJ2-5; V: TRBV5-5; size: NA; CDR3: CASSSGLTETQYF; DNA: TGTGCCAGCAGTTCGGGACTAACGGAGACCCAGTACTTC
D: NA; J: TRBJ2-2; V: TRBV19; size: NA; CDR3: CASSFGTPGLTGELFF; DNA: TGTGCCAGTAGCTTCGGGACTCCCGGGCTCACCGGGGAGCTGTTTTTT
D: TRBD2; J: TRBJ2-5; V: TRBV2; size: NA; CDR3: CASSDWGLAGGKTQYF; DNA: TGTGCCAGCAGTGATTGGGGACTAGCGGGGGGAAAGACCCAGTACTTC
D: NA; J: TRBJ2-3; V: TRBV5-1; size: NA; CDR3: CASSLRTSTDTQYF; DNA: TGCGCCAGCAGCTTACGGACTAGCACAGATACGCAGTATTTT
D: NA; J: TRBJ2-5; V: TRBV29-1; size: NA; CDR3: CSAPGHQQETQYF; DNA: TGCAGCGCACCGGGACACCAACAAGAGACCCAGTACTTC
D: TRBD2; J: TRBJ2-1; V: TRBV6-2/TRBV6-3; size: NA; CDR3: CASKVVSKTSGTYNEQFF; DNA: TGTGCCAGCAAGGTTGTAAGCAAGACTAGCGGGACCTACAATGAGCAGTTCTTC
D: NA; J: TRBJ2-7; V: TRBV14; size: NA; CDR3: CASSQGTRDSYEQYF; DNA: TGTGCCAGCAGCCAAGGGACAAGAGACTCCTACGAGCAGTACTTC
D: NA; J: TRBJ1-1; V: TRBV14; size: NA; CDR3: CASSQELGGTEAFF; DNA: TGTGCCAGCAGCCAAGAACTAGGGGGCACTGAAGCTTTCTTT
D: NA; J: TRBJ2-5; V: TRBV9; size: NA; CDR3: CASSVGGYQETQYF; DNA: TGTGCCAGCAGCGTAGGAGGGTACCAAGAGACCCAGTACTTC
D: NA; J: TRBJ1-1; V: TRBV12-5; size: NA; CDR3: CASGLRVNTEAFF; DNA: TGTGCTAGTGGTTTGAGGGTGAACACTGAAGCTTTCTTT
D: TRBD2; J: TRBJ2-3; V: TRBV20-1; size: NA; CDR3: CSASNAGGRGDTQYF; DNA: TGCAGTGCTTCTAACGCGGGGGGCCGGGGAGATACGCAGTATTTT
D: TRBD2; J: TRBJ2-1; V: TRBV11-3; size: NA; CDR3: CASSLGVAGETYNEQFF; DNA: TGTGCCAGCAGCTTAGGCGTAGCGGGTGAAACCTACAATGAGCAGTTCTTC
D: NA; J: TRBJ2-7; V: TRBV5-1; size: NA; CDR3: CASSFGGRDYEQYF; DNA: TGCGCCAGCAGCTTTGGAGGACGAGACTACGAGCAGTACTTC
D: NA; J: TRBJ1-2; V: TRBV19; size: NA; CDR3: CASSRGRYGYTF; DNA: TGTGCCAGTAGTAGGGGCCGATATGGCTACACCTTC
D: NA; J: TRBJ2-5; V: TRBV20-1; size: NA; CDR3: CSARDVQQETQYF; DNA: TGCAGTGCTAGAGATGTCCAACAAGAGACCCAGTACTTC
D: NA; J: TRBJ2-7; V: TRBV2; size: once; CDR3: CASSRAGVYEQYF; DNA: TGTGCCAGCAGTAGGGCAGGGGTTTACGAGCAGTACTTC
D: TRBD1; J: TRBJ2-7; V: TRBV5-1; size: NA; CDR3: CASSDPGGDYEQYF; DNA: TGCGCCAGCAGCGACCCAGGGGGAGACTACGAGCAGTACTTC
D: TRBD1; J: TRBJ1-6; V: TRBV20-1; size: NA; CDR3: CSARDSGTGSNSPLHF; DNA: TGCAGTGCTAGAGATTCCGGGACAGGATCTAATTCACCCCTCCACTTT
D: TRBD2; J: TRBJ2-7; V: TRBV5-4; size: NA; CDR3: CASSPRTSGGQDEQYF; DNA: TGTGCCAGCAGCCCGCGGACTAGCGGGGGGCAGGACGAGCAGTACTTC
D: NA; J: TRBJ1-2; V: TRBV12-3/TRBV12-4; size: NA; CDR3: CASSASWTHYGYTF; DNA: TGTGCCAGCAGCGCTAGCTGGACCCACTATGGCTACACCTTC
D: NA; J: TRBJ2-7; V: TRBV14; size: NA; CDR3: CASSPSYSSSYEQYF; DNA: TGTGCCAGCAGCCCGTCATACTCAAGCTCCTACGAGCAGTACTTC
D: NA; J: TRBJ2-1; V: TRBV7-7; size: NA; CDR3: CASSQLQDYNEQFF; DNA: TGTGCCAGCAGCCAGCTACAGGATTACAATGAGCAGTTCTTC
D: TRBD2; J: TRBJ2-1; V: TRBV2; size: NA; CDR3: CASLLAGGKYNEQFF; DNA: TGTGCCAGCTTACTAGCGGGGGGGAAATACAATGAGCAGTTCTTC
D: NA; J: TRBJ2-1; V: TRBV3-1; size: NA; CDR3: CASSQAHEQFF; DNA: TGTGCCAGCAGCCAAGCTCATGAGCAGTTCTTC
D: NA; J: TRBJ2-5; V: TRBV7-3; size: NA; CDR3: CASSSTPEETQYF; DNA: TGTGCCAGCAGTTCTACACCAGAAGAGACCCAGTACTTC
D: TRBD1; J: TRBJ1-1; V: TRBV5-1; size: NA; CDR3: CASSSLLGGFHTEAFF; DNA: TGCGCCAGCAGCTCACTCCTAGGGGGCTTCCACACTGAAGCTTTCTTT
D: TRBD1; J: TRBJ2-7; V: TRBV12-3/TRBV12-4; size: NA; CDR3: CASSSPDRGSAYEQYF; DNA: TGTGCCAGCAGCTCCCCGGACAGGGGGAGTGCGTACGAGCAGTACTTC
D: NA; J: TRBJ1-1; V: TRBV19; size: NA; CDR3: CASSIGPSTEAFF; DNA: TGTGCCAGTAGTATTGGACCGAGCACTGAAGCTTTCTTT
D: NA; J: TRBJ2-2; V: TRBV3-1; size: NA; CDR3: CASSHAGTRYLNTGELFF; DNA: TGTGCCAGCAGCCACGCCGGGACGCGATACCTGAACACCGGGGAGCTGTTTTTT
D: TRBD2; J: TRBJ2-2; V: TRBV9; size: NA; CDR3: CASRQAGGQNTGELFF; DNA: TGTGCCAGCAGACAAGCGGGGGGCCAAAACACCGGGGAGCTGTTTTTT
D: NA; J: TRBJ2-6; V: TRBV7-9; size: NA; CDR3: CASSLALYGVRSGANVLTF; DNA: TGTGCCAGCAGCTTAGCGCTATATGGGGTCCGGTCTGGGGCCAACGTCCTGACTTTC
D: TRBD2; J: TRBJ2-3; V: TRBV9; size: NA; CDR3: CASSAGLLFTDTQYF; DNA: TGTGCCAGCAGCGCGGGACTACTGTTCACAGATACGCAGTATTTT
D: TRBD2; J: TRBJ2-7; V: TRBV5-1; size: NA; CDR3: CASSPTGGLQGEQYF; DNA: TGCGCCAGCAGCCCCACGGGGGGGCTTCAGGGAGAGCAGTACTTC
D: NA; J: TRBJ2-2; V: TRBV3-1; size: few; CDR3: CASSQSTGELFF; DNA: TGTGCCAGCAGCCAGAGCACCGGGGAGCTGTTTTTT
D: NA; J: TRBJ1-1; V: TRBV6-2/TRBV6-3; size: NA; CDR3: CASRQELSYTEAFF; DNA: TGTGCCAGCCGGCAGGAGCTGTCGTACACTGAAGCTTTCTTT
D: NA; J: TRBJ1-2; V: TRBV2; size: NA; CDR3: CATRQETNYGYTF; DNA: TGTGCCACTAGACAGGAAACTAACTATGGCTACACCTTC
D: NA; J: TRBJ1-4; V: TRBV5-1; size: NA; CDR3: CASSFVAGNEKLFF; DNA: TGCGCCAGCAGCTTTGTGGCGGGCAATGAAAAACTGTTTTTT
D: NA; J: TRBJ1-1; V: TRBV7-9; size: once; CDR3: CASSSTDVAFF; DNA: TGTGCCAGCAGCTCAACAGACGTAGCTTTCTTT
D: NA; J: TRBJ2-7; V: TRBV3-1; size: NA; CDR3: CASTPWSGSYEQYF; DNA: TGTGCCAGCACCCCCTGGAGCGGGTCGTACGAGCAGTACTTC